This entry describes one T cell receptor (beta chain). The data stem from a study of cytomegalovirus exposure and HLA in healthy donors. The study ran its PCR with 60 Vbeta and 13 Jbeta primers. Clones were read by immunoSEQ multiplex PCR, and TCRdb kept only the in-frame ones, dropping some. The sample carries roughly 160,000 clones, 73% recorded once. This CDR3 contains 13 residues. CDR1 and CDR2 from the germline V gene are SGHVS and FNYEAQ. V dropped 1 base and J dropped 15; count of bases not matched to a gene: 9. This TCR was recovered from a woman aged 18-29 years in good health and CMV-seropositive. The chain combines TRBV7-6 with TRBJ2-1, with 7 bases aligning to TRBD1. The sequenced sample was PBMCs. CDR3 protein: CASSLEPATGLFF. Here the CDR3 DNA reads TGTGCCAGCAGCTTAGAACCCGCGACAGGGTTGTTCTTC.